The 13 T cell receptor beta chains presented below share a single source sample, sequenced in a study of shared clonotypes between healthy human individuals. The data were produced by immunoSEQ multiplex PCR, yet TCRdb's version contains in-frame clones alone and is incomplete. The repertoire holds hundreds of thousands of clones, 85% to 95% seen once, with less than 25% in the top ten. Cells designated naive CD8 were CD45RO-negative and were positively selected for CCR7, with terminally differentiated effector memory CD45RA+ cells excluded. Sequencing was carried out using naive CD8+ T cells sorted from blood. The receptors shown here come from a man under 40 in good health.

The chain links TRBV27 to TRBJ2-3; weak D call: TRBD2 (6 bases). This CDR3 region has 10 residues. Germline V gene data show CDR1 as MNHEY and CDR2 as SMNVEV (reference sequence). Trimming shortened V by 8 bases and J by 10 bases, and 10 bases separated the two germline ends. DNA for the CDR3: TGTGCCAGCGGAACTAGCCCGCAGTATTTT. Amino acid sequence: CASGTSPQYF.

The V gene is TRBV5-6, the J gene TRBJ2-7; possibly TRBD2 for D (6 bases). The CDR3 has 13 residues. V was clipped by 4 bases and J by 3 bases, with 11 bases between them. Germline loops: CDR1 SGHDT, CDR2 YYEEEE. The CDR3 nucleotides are TGTGCCAGCAGCGGGGGGATGATCTACGAGCAGTACTTC. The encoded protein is CASSGGMIYEQYF.

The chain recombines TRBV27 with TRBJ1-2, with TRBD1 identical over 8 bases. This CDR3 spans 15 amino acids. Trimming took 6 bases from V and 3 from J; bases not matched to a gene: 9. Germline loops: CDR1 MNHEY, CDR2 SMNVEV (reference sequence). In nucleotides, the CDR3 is TGTGCCAGCAGCACCGGACAGGGTTCAGACTATGGCTACACCTTC. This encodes CASSTGQGSDYGYTF.

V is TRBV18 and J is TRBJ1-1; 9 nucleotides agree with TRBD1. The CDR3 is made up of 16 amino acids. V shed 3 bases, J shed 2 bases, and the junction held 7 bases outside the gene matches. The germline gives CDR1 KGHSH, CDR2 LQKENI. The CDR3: CASSPMGQGYNTEAFF. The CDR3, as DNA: TGTGCCAGCTCACCTATGGGACAGGGCTATAACACTGAAGCTTTCTTT.

The CDR3 spells CASTRGAPDTQYF. DNA for the CDR3: TGTGCCAGTACCCGGGGAGCCCCAGATACGCAGTATTTT. The gene calls are TRBV9 and TRBJ2-3; weak D call: TRBD2 (5 bases). The V end was cut by 8 bases, the J end by 4 bases, with 14 bases between. Germline CDR1 SGDLS, CDR2 YYNGEE. The CDR3 consists of 13 residues. Complete variable domain (other parts from reference TRBV9 and TRBJ2-3): DSGVTQTPKHLITATGQRVTLRCSPRSGDLSVYWYQQSLDQGLQFLIQYYNGEERAKGNILERFSAQQFPDLHSELNLSSLELGDSALYFCASTRGAPDTQYFGPGTRLTVL.

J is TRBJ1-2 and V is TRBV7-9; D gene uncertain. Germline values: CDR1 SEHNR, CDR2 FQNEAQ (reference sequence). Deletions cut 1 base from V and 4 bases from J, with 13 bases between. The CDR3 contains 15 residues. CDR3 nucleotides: TGTGCCAGCAGCTTAGGCCCGGCGGAATCCTATGGCTACACCTTC. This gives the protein CASSLGPAESYGYTF.

In nucleotides, the CDR3 is TGTGCCAGCCCCCTCCCGGGAGGGAAAGACAATGAGCAGTTCTTC. Its translation is CASPLPGGKDNEQFF. The chain uses TRBV6-1 and TRBJ2-1; 8 bases line up with TRBD2. CDR1 and CDR2 (germline): MNHNS, SASEGT. V was pared by 8 bases and J by 5 bases, with 11 bases of the junction left unmatched. CDR3 length equals 15 residues.

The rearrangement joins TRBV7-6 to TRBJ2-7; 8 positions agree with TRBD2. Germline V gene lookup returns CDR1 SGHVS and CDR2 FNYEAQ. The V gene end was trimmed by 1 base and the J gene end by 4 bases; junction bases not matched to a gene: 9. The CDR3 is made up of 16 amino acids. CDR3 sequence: CASSLEAGGPTYEQYF. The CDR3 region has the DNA TGTGCCAGCAGCTTAGAGGCGGGAGGACCCACTTACGAGCAGTACTTC.

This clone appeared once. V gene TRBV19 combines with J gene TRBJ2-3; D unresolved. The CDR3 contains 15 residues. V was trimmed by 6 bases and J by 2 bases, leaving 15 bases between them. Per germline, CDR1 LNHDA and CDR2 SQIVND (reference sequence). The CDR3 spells CASRLSVTFTDTQYF. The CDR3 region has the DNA TGTGCCAGTAGACTAAGTGTGACCTTCACAGATACGCAGTATTTT.

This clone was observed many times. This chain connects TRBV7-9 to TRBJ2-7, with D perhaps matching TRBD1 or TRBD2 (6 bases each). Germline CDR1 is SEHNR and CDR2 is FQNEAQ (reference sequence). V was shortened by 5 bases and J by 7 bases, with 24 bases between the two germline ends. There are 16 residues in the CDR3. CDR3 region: CASSLTRRQVLWEQYF. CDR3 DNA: TGTGCCAGCAGCCTGACTAGGAGACAGGTGCTATGGGAGCAGTACTTC.

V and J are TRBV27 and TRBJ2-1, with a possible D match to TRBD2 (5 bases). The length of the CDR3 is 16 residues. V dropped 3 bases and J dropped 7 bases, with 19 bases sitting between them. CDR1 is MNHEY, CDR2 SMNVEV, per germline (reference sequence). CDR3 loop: CASSFTGSELSNEQFF. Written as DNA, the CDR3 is TGTGCCAGCAGTTTCACTGGGAGCGAACTTTCTAATGAGCAGTTCTTC.

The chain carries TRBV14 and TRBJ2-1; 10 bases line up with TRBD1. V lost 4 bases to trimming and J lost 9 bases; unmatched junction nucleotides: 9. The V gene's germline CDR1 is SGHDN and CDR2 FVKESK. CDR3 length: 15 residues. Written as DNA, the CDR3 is TGTGCCAGCAGCCCCCCGGGACAGGGGTTTCCTGAGCAGTTCTTC. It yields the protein CASSPPGQGFPEQFF.

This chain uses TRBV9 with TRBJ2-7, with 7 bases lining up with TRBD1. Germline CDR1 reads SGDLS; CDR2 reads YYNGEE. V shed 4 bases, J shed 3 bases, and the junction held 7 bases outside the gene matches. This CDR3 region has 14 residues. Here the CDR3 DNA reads TGTGCCAGCAGCCCTCCGACAGGGTACTACGAGCAGTACTTC. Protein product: CASSPPTGYYEQYF.